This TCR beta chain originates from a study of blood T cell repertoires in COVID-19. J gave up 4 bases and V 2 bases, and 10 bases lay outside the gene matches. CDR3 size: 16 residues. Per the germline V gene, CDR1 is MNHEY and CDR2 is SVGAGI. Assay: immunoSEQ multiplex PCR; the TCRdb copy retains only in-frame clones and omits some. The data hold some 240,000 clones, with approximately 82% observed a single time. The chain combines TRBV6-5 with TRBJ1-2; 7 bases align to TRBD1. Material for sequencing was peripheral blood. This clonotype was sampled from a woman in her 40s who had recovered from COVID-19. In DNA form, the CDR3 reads TGTGCCAGCAGTTACGCGCCAACCGACAGGGTCTATGGCTACACCTTC. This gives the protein CASSYAPTDRVYGYTF.